This TCR beta chain stems from a study of long-term antiretroviral therapy in people with HIV. Survey-level resolution applied to immunoSEQ assay v3.0. Libraries were prepared by immunoSEQ multiplex PCR; TCRdb keeps only in-frame clonotypes and omits some of them. The sample includes about 14,000 clones, about three quarters seen only once; the top ten take 15% to 25%. The germline CDR1 and CDR2 sequences are SGHTA and FQGTGA. This CDR3 comprises 15 residues. V was cut by 1 base and J by 1 base, with 10 bases left in between. The chain couples TRBV7-3 to TRBJ2-5, with TRBD2 as a possible D gene (6 bases). Source: unsorted PBMCs, taken 1.3 years before starting antiretroviral therapy. This TCR came from a man between 35 and 55 years old with HIV. The CDR3 is CASSLRGEIQETQYF. CDR3 coding DNA: TGTGCCAGCAGCTTAAGGGGGGAAATCCAAGAGACCCAGTACTTC.